Below are 17 T cell receptor beta chains sequenced from a single sample in a study of blood T cell repertoires in COVID-19. Clones were read by immunoSEQ multiplex PCR, and TCRdb kept only the in-frame ones, dropping some. Of under 500,000 clones in the sample, roughly 91% were seen once. The sequenced material came from peripheral blood. These receptors originate from a woman in her twenties or thirties with acute or convalescent COVID-19.

This chain uses TRBV25-1 with TRBJ1-6; D may be TRBD1 (6 bases). V lost 7 bases, J lost 10 bases, and 20 bases lay in between. This CDR3 is 15 amino acids long. The germline V gene encodes CDR1 MGHDK and CDR2 SYGVNS. CDR3 coding DNA: TGTGCCAGCAACTCTGGTGGCAGGGGTGACTCACCCCTCCACTTT. It translates to CASNSGGRGDSPLHF.

The chain couples TRBV10-1 to TRBJ2-3; TRBD2 is a possible D gene (6 bases). Germline CDR1 and CDR2: WNHNN and SYGVQD (reference sequence). Trimming stripped 0 bases from V and 5 bases from J, with 24 bases between. The CDR3 runs 19 residues. In DNA, the CDR3 is TGCGCCAGCAGTGAGTCCACCGGGGGTGGTTTACTAGCAGTAGATACGCAGTATTTT. Translating gives CASSESTGGGLLAVDTQYF.

V gene TRBV9 combines with J gene TRBJ1-2; 12 bases agree with TRBD1. Germline V lookup: CDR1 SGDLS, CDR2 YYNGEE. The CDR3 runs 14 residues. Losses at the gene ends were 4 bases for V and 7 bases for J; bases not matched to a gene: 5. Here the CDR3 DNA reads TGTGCCAGCAGCCCCTGGGGACAGGGGGCTGGCTACACCTTC. This encodes CASSPWGQGAGYTF.

In regard to this clone: The same CDR3 also results from other DNA sequences found in this sample. V usage is TRBV19 and J usage is TRBJ1-6; 8 bases are shared with TRBD1. V was clipped by 8 bases and J by 7 bases; unmatched bases: 1. The CDR3 sequence is 12 residues long. Germline assignment: CDR1 LNHDA and CDR2 SQIVND (reference sequence). Written as DNA, the CDR3 is TGTGCCAGTCGGACAGGGAATTCACCCCTCCACTTT. It yields the protein CASRTGNSPLHF.

This clone was seen a single time. V usage is TRBV7-9 and J usage is TRBJ1-2; TRBD1 might be the D (6 bases). In germline, CDR1 is SEHNR, CDR2 FQNEAQ (reference sequence). This CDR3 has 14 amino acids. Trimming took off 2 bases at V and 2 bases at J, with 9 bases between the two ends. In DNA form, the CDR3 reads TGTGCCAGCAGCTTATCCGGACAGAACTATGGCTACACCTTC. This codes for CASSLSGQNYGYTF.

V usage is TRBV18 and J usage is TRBJ1-2; possible D gene TRBD1, 5 bases. V was pared by 5 bases and J by 9 bases, with 13 bases between. CDR3 length: 12 amino acids. Germline-derived CDR1 and CDR2 are KGHSH and LQKENI. CDR3 loop: CASSRPQGSYTF. The CDR3 nucleotides read TGTGCCAGCTCAAGACCGCAGGGAAGCTACACCTTC. The complete variable domain, with remaining parts taken from reference TRBV18 and TRBJ1-2, reads NAGVMQNPRHLVRRRGQEARLRCSPMKGHSHVYWYRQLPEEGLKFMVYLQKENIIDESGMPKERFSAEFPKEGPSILRIQQVVRGDSAAYFCASSRPQGSYTFGSGTRLTVV.

For this clone: The same CDR3 is also encoded by other DNA sequences in this sample. V gene TRBV28 combines with J gene TRBJ2-7; 9 nucleotides agree with TRBD1. This CDR3 region has 14 residues. V shed 4 bases, J shed 3 bases, and the junction held 4 bases outside the gene matches. The V gene's germline CDR1 is MDHEN and CDR2 SYDVKM. DNA for the CDR3: TGTGCCAGCAGTTCCGGGACAGGGCTCTACGAGCAGTACTTC. This codes for CASSSGTGLYEQYF.

Concerning this clone: The same CDR3 also results from other DNA sequences found in this sample. V usage is TRBV9 and J usage is TRBJ2-5; TRBD2 might be the D (6 bases). V shed 0 bases and J shed 5 bases, with 8 bases lying between them. The CDR3 runs 13 residues. In germline, CDR1 is SGDLS, CDR2 YYNGEE. In DNA, the CDR3 is TGTGCCAGCAGCGTAGGAGGGAGGGAGACCCAGTACTTC. Amino acid sequence: CASSVGGRETQYF.

The V and J genes are TRBV28 and TRBJ2-1, with D possibly being TRBD1 (6 bases). The CDR3 has 15 amino acids. Deletions cut 5 bases from V and 0 bases from J, with 11 bases between. CDR1 and CDR2 from the germline V gene are MDHEN and SYDVKM. The CDR3 loop reads CASSNGQISYNEQFF. Here the CDR3 DNA reads TGTGCCAGCAGTAACGGACAGATCTCCTACAATGAGCAGTTCTTC.

The chain has TRBV5-7 and TRBJ2-7; weak D call: TRBD2 (7 bases). TRBV5-7 is marked as an open reading frame, function uncertain. The CDR3 loop spans 14 amino acids. The germline V and J ends were trimmed by 2 bases and 5 bases, with 14 bases remaining between them. CDR3 in DNA: TGTGCCAGCAGCTTTTTGCGGGGGCTCCACGAGCAGTACTTC. Translating gives CASSFLRGLHEQYF.

The chain has TRBV10-1 and TRBJ2-3; 7 bases are a match to TRBD2. J was trimmed by 3 bases and V by 4 bases; bases with no gene match: 7. The CDR3 extends over 15 amino acids. Germline values: CDR1 WNHNN, CDR2 SYGVQD (reference sequence). The CDR3 sequence is CASSVSSGGTDTQYF. For the CDR3, the DNA is TGCGCCAGCAGTGTATCTAGCGGAGGGACAGATACGCAGTATTTT.

The chain carries TRBV4-1 and TRBJ1-4; unclear D gene. CDR3 size: 16 residues. The V end was cut by 1 base, the J end by 4 bases, with 13 bases between. From germline, CDR1 is MGHRA and CDR2 YSYEKL. The chain's CDR3 is CASSQVKTVDNEKLFF. The CDR3 DNA follows: TGCGCCAGCAGCCAAGTCAAAACGGTAGATAATGAAAAACTGTTTTTT.

V is TRBV30 and J is TRBJ2-7; 7 nucleotides align to TRBD1. J lost 3 bases, V lost 7 bases, and 12 bases had no gene match. The length of the CDR3 is 14 residues. Per germline, CDR1 GTSNPN and CDR2 SVGIG (reference sequence). CDR3 amino acids: CAYDRGTEYYEQYF. The CDR3 nucleotides read TGTGCCTACGACAGAGGGACAGAGTACTACGAGCAGTACTTC.

J is TRBJ1-6 and V is TRBV14; a weak D match, TRBD1 (5 bases). This CDR3 spans 19 amino acids. Germline CDR1 reads SGHDN; CDR2 reads FVKESK. Trimming removed 0 bases at V and 0 bases at J, with 15 bases between. The CDR3 DNA sequence: TGTGCCAGCAGCCAAGATAGTCCAGGGCTGAGCTCCTATAATTCACCCCTCCACTTT. Translating it yields CASSQDSPGLSSYNSPLHF.

In its sample, this clone was seen once. The gene calls are TRBV6-4 and TRBJ1-1; 8 bases align to TRBD1. With V trimmed by 6 bases and J by 10 bases, 25 bases remained unmatched. Per germline, CDR1 MRHNA and CDR2 SNTAGT. The CDR3 covers 18 residues. The DNA for the CDR3 is TGTGCCAGCAGGGAGCAATCCTGGACAGGGTGGGCTCTATTTGTAGCTTTCTTT. Amino acid sequence: CASREQSWTGWALFVAFF.

The chain has TRBV3-1 (or the pseudogene TRBV3-2) and TRBJ2-1, with D possibly being TRBD2 (6 bases). CDR1 is LGHDT, CDR2 YNNKEL, per germline (reference sequence). Trimming left V 0 bases short and J 7 bases short, with 13 bases between. The CDR3 loop spans 15 amino acids. CDR3 nucleotide sequence: TGTGCCAGCAGCCAAGAAGGAGGGACGAGAAATGAGCAGTTCTTC. Translating gives CASSQEGGTRNEQFF.

This clone was found once. The chain combines TRBV30 with TRBJ1-3; D possibly corresponds to TRBD1 (5 bases). Germline V gene lookup returns CDR1 GTSNPN and CDR2 SVGIG (reference sequence). Trimming removed 2 bases from V and 7 bases from J, with 15 bases in between. The CDR3 sequence is 14 residues long. The CDR3 sequence is CAWSSRARWNTIYF. CDR3 DNA: TGTGCCTGGAGTTCCAGGGCGCGGTGGAACACCATATATTTT. The full variable domain, in which reference TRBV30 and TRBJ1-3 provide the parts outside the CDR3, is SQTIHQWPATLVQPVGSPLSLECTVEGTSNPNLYWYRQAAGRGLQLLFYSVGIGQISSEVPQNLSASRPQDRQFILSSKKLLLSDSGFYLCAWSSRARWNTIYFGEGSWLTVV.